Listed below are T cell receptor beta chains from one sample, sequenced in a study of prognosis after radiotherapy for stage I lung cancer. TCRdb re-called the multiplex PCR reads with MiXCR, one entry per CDR3 protein. The top ten clones hold 16% of a sample with fewer than 40,000 distinct CDR3 sequences, about 34% of them seen once. The sample consisted of PBMCs, taken before or after stereotactic body radiation therapy (not recorded which). The origin of the receptors is a donor of 50 years or more with non-small cell lung cancer. Both conserved end residues are part of each CDR3. D genes are given only for firm matches. Some rows have no size entry. The others give once, few or many, or a class for an expanded clone.

NA	NA	TRBV6-5	TRBJ1-6	CTSSYDTVGDSPLQF	TGTACCAGCAGCTACGACACGGTCGGGGATTCACCCCTCCAATTT
many	TRBD1	TRBV6-4	TRBJ2-1	CASSPGTANNEQFF	TGTGCCAGCAGTCCTGGGACAGCGAACAATGAGCAGTTCTTC
many	TRBD1	TRBV30	TRBJ1-2	CAWSQGGGYTF	TGTGCCTGGAGTCAGGGGGGCGGCTACACCTTC
many	TRBD1	TRBV28	TRBJ1-1	CASSPTGGWMNTEAFF	TGTGCCAGCAGTCCTACAGGGGGCTGGATGAACACTGAAGCTTTCTTT
few	TRBD2	TRBV4-1	TRBJ2-5	CASSQVGAGGRETQYF	TGCGCCAGCAGCCAAGTAGGGGCGGGGGGCAGGGAGACCCAGTACTTC
many	TRBD1	TRBV4-2	TRBJ2-1	CASSQVTGVVVPEQFF	TGTGCCAGCAGCCAAGTGACAGGGGTAGTTGTCCCTGAGCAGTTCTTC
many	TRBD1	TRBV19	TRBJ2-7	CASSTGTGVGYEQYF	TGTGCCAGTAGTACCGGGACAGGGGTAGGCTACGAGCAGTACTTC
NA	TRBD1	TRBV6-5	TRBJ2-7	CDSSYRTGADEQYF	TGTGACAGCAGTTACCGTACAGGGGCGGACGAGCAGTACTTC
many	TRBD1	TRBV28	TRBJ1-2	CASNNLRGLGYGYTF	TGTGCCAGCAACAACCTCAGGGGGCTAGGGTATGGCTACACCTTC
many	NA	TRBV5-1	TRBJ2-7	CASSQFDSYEQYF	TGCGCCAGCAGCCAATTTGACAGCTACGAGCAGTACTTC
many	TRBD1	TRBV29-1	TRBJ1-1	CSVATGGSNTEAFF	TGCAGCGTTGCGACAGGGGGCTCAAACACTGAAGCTTTCTTT
NA	NA	TRBV20-1	TRBJ2-5	CSASWTIGGQETQYF	TGCAGTGCTAGTTGGACTATCGGGGGCCAAGAGACCCAGTACTTC
NA	NA	TRBV5-1	TRBJ1-2	CASSLSRGAYGYNF	TGCGCTAGCAGCTTGTCCCGTGGAGCCTATGGCTACAACTTC
many	TRBD1	TRBV13	TRBJ2-1	CASSFTGQVSEQFF	TGTGCCAGCAGCTTTACCGGACAGGTCAGTGAGCAGTTCTTC
many	NA	TRBV2	TRBJ1-5	CASSPLRGRGGLSNQPQHF	TGTGCCAGCAGTCCTCTAAGGGGCAGGGGCGGCCTAAGCAATCAGCCCCAGCATTTT